This passage covers 8 T cell receptor beta chains from one sample sequenced in a study of T cell repertoires in cytomegalovirus infection. TCRdb analysed the reads with MiXCR anew, one entry per CDR3 protein. The repertoire holds a few hundred thousand distinct CDR3 sequences, about a sixth seen once, with around 43% in the top ten. The sequenced sample consisted of CD8+ T cells from PBMCs. The receptors here all came from a human donor in good health (CMV status not recorded). Some clones in this sample may be carry-over from other donors' samples.

V gene TRBV4-1 combines with J gene TRBJ2-3; D call uncertain. The V gene's germline CDR1 is MGHRA and CDR2 YSYEKL. V lost 0 bases, J lost 6 bases, and 7 bases lay in between. The CDR3 is 13 residues long. The CDR3 loop reads CASSQDVTDTQYF. The CDR3 coding sequence is TGCGCCAGCAGCCAAGATGTAACGGATACGCAGTATTTT.

This clonotype was detected ten times or more. V gene TRBV6-2 or TRBV6-3 combines with J gene TRBJ2-2; D uncertain. Germline CDR1 and CDR2: MNHEY and SVGEGT. The CDR3 consists of 12 residues. Trimming stripped 5 bases from V and 6 bases from J, with 7 bases between. The DNA of the CDR3 is TGTGCCAGCAGTCCTGACTCCGGGGAGCTGTTTTTT. Its translation: CASSPDSGELFF.

CDR3 bases: TGTGCCACGAGACAGGGGTATACTTTCGAGGATTCTGAAGCTTTCTTT. Its translation: CATRQGYTFEDSEAFF. This chain links TRBV5-5 with TRBJ1-1, with TRBD1 identical over 8 bases. V lost 9 bases and J lost 6; bases outside the gene matches: 19. The length of the CDR3 is 16 residues. Germline loops: CDR1 SGHKS, CDR2 YYEKEE (reference sequence).

This clonotype was counted at least ten times. The rearrangement links TRBV28 to TRBJ1-5; weak D call: TRBD1 (6 bases). This CDR3 comprises 14 residues. CDR1 and CDR2 (germline): MDHEN, SYDVKM. V shed 1 base and J shed 6 bases, with 10 bases lying between them. CDR3 region: CASSLFRGGQPQHF. Here the CDR3 DNA reads TGTGCCAGCAGTTTATTCAGGGGTGGTCAGCCCCAGCATTTT.

The chain uses TRBV3-1 and TRBJ1-1; 8 bases align to TRBD1. The CDR3 is made up of 14 amino acids. V gave up 1 base and J gave up 6 bases; unmatched junction bases: 4. The germline V gene has CDR1 LGHDT and CDR2 YNNKEL (reference sequence). CDR3 sequence reads: CASSQVTQGAEAFF. CDR3 DNA sequence: TGTGCCAGCAGCCAAGTAACACAGGGGGCTGAAGCTTTCTTT.

The rearrangement uses TRBV6-1 and TRBJ2-5; D possibly corresponds to TRBD2 (6 bases). Germline V lookup: CDR1 MNHNS, CDR2 SASEGT. V dropped 4 bases and J dropped 1 base, with 13 bases sitting between them. The CDR3 sequence is 15 residues long. The CDR3 spells CASSVPEGFQETQYF. The DNA for the CDR3 is TGTGCCAGCAGTGTACCGGAGGGTTTCCAAGAGACCCAGTACTTC.

CDR3: CASSVTNEQFF. The DNA of the CDR3 is TGTGCCAGCAGTGTAACAAATGAGCAGTTCTTC. The chain is built from TRBV28 and TRBJ2-1, with D uncertain. Trimming removed 5 bases at V and 7 bases at J, with 6 bases between. Germline loops: CDR1 MDHEN, CDR2 SYDVKM. This CDR3 spans 11 amino acids.

The V call is TRBV27, the J call TRBJ1-6, with no clear D. Germline CDR1 and CDR2: MNHEY and SMNVEV (reference sequence). The CDR3 is made up of 17 amino acids. V gave up 5 bases and J gave up 0 bases, with 14 bases separating them. The CDR3, as DNA: TGTGCCAGCAGTCCGGCCCCGGGGAGCTCCTATAATTCACCCCTCCACTTT. Protein sequence: CASSPAPGSSYNSPLHF.